The clone carrying this T cell receptor (beta chain) was found a few times. Coverage ceases 3 residues before the CDR3 finishes, and the germline J gene fills in the end. Each donor provided about 5 to 8 ml of heparinized whole blood. This specimen belongs to a study of T cell clonality in common variable immunodeficiency. The CDR3 spans 15 residues. Trimming removed 0 bases from V and 2 bases from J, with 11 bases in between. Germline loops: CDR1 DFQATT, CDR2 SNEGSKA (reference sequence). Assay used: immunoSEQ multiplex PCR; TCRdb lists only in-frame clones, some missing. The data show around 39,000 clones, none appearing only once, with approximately 3.6% held by the ten largest.

The receptor's source is a person between 18 and 70 years old in good health. The V and J genes are TRBV20-1 and TRBJ1-3; tentative D call: TRBD1 (5 bases). Sequencing was carried out using peripheral blood mononuclear cells. CDR3 protein: CSARDEGTTGNTIYF. The DNA read from the CDR3 is TGCAGTGCTAGAGATGAGGGGACTACTGGAAACACC.